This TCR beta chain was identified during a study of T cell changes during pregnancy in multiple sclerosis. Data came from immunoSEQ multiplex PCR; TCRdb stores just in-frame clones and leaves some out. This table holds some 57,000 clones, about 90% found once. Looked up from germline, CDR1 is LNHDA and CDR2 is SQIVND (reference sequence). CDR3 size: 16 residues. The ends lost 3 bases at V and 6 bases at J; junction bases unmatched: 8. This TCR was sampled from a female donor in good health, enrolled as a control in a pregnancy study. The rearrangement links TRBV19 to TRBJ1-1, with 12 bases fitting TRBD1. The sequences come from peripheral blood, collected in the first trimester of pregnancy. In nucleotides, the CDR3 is TGTGCCAGTAGTATGATTGGGACAGGGGGCTCGGCTGAAGCTTTCTTT. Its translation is CASSMIGTGGSAEAFF.